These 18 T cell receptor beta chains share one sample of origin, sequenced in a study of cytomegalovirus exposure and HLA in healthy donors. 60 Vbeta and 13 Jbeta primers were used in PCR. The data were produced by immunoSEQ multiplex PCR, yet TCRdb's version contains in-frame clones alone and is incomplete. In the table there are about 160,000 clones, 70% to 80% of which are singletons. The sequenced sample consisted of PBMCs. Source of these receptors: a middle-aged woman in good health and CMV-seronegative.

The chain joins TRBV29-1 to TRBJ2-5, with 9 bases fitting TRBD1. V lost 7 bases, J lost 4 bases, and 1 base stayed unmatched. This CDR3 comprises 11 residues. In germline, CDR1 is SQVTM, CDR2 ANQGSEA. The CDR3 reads CSGTGAETQYF. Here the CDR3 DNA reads TGCAGCGGGACAGGGGCAGAGACCCAGTACTTC.

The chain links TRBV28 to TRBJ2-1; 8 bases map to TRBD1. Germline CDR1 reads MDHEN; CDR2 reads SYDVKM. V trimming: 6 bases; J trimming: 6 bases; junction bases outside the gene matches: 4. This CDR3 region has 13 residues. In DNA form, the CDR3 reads TGTGCCAGCAGACCGACAGGGGTCAATGAGCAGTTCTTC. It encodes CASRPTGVNEQFF.

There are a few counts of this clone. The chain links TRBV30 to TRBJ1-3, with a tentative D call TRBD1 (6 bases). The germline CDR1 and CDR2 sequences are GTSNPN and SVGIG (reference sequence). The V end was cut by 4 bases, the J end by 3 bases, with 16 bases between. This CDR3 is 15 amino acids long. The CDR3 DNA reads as TGTGCCTGGATGCGGCAGGGGATGTTTGGAAACACCATATATTTT. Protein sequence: CAWMRQGMFGNTIYF. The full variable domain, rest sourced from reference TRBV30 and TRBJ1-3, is SQTIHQWPATLVQPVGSPLSLECTVEGTSNPNLYWYRQAAGRGLQLLFYSVGIGQISSEVPQNLSASRPQDRQFILSSKKLLLSDSGFYLCAWMRQGMFGNTIYFGEGSWLTVV.

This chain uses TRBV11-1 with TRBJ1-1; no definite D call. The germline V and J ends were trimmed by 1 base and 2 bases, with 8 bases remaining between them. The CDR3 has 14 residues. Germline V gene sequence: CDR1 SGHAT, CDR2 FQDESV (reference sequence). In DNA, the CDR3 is TGTGCCAGCAGCTTAGTCCCCACAAACACTGAAGCTTTCTTT. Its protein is CASSLVPTNTEAFF.

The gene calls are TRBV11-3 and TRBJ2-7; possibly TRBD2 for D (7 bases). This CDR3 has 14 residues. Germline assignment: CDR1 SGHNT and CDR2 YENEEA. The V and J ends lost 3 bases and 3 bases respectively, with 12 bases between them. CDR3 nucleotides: TGTGCCAGCAGCTTCGGGGGGCAGGGCTACGAGCAGTACTTC. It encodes CASSFGGQGYEQYF.

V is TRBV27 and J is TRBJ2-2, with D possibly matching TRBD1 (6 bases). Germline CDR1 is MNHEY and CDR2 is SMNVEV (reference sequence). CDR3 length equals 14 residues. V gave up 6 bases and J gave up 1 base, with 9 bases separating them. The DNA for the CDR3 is TGTGCCAGCAGACAGGGAAGGAACACCGGGGAGCTGTTTTTT. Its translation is CASRQGRNTGELFF.

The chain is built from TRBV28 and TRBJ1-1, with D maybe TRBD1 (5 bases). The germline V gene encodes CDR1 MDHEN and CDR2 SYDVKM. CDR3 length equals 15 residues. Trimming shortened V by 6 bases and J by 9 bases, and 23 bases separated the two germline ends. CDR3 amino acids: CASSRPTGAVKKAFF. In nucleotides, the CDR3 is TGTGCCAGCAGCCGGCCCACAGGTGCAGTAAAGAAAGCTTTCTTT.

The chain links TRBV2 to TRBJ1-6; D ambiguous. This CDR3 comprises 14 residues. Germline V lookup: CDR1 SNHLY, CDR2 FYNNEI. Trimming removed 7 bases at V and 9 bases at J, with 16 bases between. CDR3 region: CASKSSHGSSPLHF. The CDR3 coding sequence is TGTGCCAGCAAAAGTTCACATGGGAGTTCACCCCTCCACTTT.

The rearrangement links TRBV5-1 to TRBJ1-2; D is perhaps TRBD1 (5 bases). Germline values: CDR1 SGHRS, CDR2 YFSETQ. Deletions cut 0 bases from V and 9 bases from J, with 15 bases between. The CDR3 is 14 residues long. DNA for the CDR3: TGCGCCAGCAGCTTGGGGGCGGTCCAGGGCAGCTACACCTTC. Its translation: CASSLGAVQGSYTF. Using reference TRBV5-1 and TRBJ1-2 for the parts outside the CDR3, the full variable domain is KAGVTQTPRYLIKTRGQQVTLSCSPISGHRSVSWYQQTPGQGLQFLFEYFSETQRNKGNFPGRFSGRQFSNSRSEMNVSTLELGDSALYLCASSLGAVQGSYTFGSGTRLTVV.

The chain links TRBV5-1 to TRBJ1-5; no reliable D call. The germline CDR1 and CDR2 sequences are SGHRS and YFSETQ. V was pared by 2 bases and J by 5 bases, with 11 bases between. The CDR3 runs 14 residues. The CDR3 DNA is TGCGCCAGCAGCTTCCACTGGGGAGATCAGCCCCAGCATTTT. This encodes CASSFHWGDQPQHF.

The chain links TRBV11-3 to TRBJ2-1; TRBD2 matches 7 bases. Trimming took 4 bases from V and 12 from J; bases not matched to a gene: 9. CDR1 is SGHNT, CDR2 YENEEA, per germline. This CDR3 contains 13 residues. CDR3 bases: TGTGCCAGCAGCTCCGGGACTAAATTACGGCAGTTCTTC. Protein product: CASSSGTKLRQFF.

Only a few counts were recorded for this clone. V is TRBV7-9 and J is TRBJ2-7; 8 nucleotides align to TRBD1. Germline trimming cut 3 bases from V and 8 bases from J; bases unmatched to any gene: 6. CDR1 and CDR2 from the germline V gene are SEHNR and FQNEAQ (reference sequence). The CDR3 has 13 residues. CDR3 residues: CASSFEQGVKQYF. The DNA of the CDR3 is TGTGCCAGCAGCTTTGAACAGGGGGTCAAGCAGTACTTC. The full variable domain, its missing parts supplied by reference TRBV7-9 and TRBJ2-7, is DTGVSQNPRHKITKRGQNVTFRCDPISEHNRLYWYRQTLGQGPEFLTYFQNEAQLEKSRLLSDRFSAERPKGSFSTLEIQRTEQGDSAMYLCASSFEQGVKQYFGPGTRLTVT.

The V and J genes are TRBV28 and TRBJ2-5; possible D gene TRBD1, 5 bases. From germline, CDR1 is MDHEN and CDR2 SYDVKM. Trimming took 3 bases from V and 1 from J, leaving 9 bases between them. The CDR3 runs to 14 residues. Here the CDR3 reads CASSFGRVQETQYF. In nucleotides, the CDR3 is TGTGCCAGCAGTTTCGGCAGGGTCCAAGAGACCCAGTACTTC.

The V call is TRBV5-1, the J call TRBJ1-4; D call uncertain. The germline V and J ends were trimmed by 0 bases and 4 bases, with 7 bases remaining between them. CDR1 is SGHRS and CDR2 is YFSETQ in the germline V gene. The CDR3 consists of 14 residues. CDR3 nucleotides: TGCGCCAGCAGCTTGGGGGCAGTTAATGAAAAACTGTTTTTT. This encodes CASSLGAVNEKLFF.

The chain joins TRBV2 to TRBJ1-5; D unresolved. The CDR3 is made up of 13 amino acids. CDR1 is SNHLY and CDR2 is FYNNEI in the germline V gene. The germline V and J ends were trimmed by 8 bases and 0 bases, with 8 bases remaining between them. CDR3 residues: CASCRDSNQPQHF. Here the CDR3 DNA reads TGTGCCAGCTGTCGGGATAGCAATCAGCCCCAGCATTTT.

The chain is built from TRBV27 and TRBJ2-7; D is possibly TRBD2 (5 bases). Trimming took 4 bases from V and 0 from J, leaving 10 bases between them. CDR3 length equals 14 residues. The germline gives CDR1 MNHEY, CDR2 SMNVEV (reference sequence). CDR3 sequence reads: CASSWRLSSYEQYF. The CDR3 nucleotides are TGTGCCAGCAGTTGGAGGTTGAGCTCCTACGAGCAGTACTTC.

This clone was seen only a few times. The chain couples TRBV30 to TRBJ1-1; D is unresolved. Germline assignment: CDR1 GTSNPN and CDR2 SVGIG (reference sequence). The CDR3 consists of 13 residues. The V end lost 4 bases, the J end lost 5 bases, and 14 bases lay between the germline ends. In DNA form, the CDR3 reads TGTGCCTGGACTACCTGGCGAGGAACTGAAGCTTTCTTT. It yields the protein CAWTTWRGTEAFF.

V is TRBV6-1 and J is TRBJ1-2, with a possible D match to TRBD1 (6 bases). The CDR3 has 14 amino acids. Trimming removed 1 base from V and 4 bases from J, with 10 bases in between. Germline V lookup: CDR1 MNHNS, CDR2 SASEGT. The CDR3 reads CASSEGTAFYGYTF. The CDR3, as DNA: TGTGCCAGCAGTGAAGGGACAGCCTTCTATGGCTACACCTTC.